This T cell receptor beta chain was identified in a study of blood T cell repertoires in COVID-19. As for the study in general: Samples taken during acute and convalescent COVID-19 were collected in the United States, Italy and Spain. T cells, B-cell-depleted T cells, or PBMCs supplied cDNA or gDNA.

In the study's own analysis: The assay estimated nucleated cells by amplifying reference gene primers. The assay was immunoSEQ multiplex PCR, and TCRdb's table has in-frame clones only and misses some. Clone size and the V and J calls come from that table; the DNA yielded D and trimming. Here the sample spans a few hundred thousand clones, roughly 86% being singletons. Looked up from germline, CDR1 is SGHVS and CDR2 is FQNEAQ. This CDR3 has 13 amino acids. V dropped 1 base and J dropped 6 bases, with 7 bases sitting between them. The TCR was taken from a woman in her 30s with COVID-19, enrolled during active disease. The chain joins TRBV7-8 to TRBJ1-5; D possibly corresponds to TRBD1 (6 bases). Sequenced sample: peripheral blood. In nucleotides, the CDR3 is TGTGCCAGCAGCTTAGGAGGGGGTCAGCCCCAGCATTTT. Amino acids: CASSLGGGQPQHF.